Listed below are T cell receptor beta chains from one sample, sequenced in a study of blood T cell repertoires in COVID-19. The table came from immunoSEQ multiplex PCR; TCRdb's copy has only in-frame clones and leaves some out. This table has 250,000 to 400,000 clones, 75% to 90% appearing once. Material: peripheral blood. The source of these receptors is a woman younger than 45 with COVID-19, enrolled during active disease. Each CDR3 is given without its conserved first and last residue.

V gene: TRBV24-1
J gene: TRBJ2-5
CDR3 protein: ATSDGRAGETQY

V gene: TRBV2
J gene: TRBJ2-3
CDR3 protein: AQIKTSGRYTDTQY

V gene: TRBV4-1
J gene: TRBJ1-5
CDR3 protein: ASSPPSILGAGDQPQH

V gene: TRBV5-8
J gene: TRBJ1-2
CDR3 protein: ASSLPIGKGGYT

V gene: TRBV27
J gene: TRBJ2-3
CDR3 protein: ASSFAGGTDTQY

V gene: TRBV18
J gene: TRBJ1-3
CDR3 protein: ASSPGEASGNTIY

V gene: TRBV7-2
J gene: TRBJ1-5
CDR3 protein: ASSLDPTSKESQH

V gene: TRBV7-6
J gene: TRBJ2-5
CDR3 protein: ASSLGDRERWETQY

V gene: TRBV5-4
J gene: TRBJ2-1
CDR3 protein: ASSSLSGQSSYNEQF

V gene: TRBV18
J gene: TRBJ1-1
CDR3 protein: ASSGETANTEAF

V gene: TRBV5-1
J gene: TRBJ2-7
CDR3 protein: ASSRLEIGSEQY

V gene: TRBV18
J gene: TRBJ2-5
CDR3 protein: ATGTGQETQY

V gene: TRBV19
J gene: TRBJ1-1
CDR3 protein: ASSIGSGVTGTEAF

V gene: TRBV6-5
J gene: TRBJ1-5
CDR3 protein: ASSYSFGGGQPQH

V gene: TRBV12-3/TRBV12-4
J gene: TRBJ1-5
CDR3 protein: ASSLGQQPQH

V gene: TRBV9
J gene: TRBJ1-1
CDR3 protein: ASSVDTGTVNTEAF

V gene: TRBV2
J gene: TRBJ1-2
CDR3 protein: ASSFDDRVIGYT

V gene: TRBV7-9
J gene: TRBJ1-3
CDR3 protein: ASSLAGVGNTIY

V gene: TRBV7-6
J gene: TRBJ2-3
CDR3 protein: ASSFTGAHTDTQY

V gene: TRBV30
J gene: TRBJ2-5
CDR3 protein: AWSVWGLQETQY

V gene: TRBV5-1
J gene: TRBJ1-4
CDR3 protein: ASTSGTPTNEKLF

V gene: TRBV27
J gene: TRBJ2-7
CDR3 protein: ASSFAGVQEQY

V gene: TRBV5-1
J gene: TRBJ1-3
CDR3 protein: ASSPLLGSGPGGNTIY

V gene: TRBV18
J gene: TRBJ1-1
CDR3 protein: ASSPKGQGLTEAF

V gene: TRBV5-3
J gene: TRBJ1-1
CDR3 protein: AGKQGRGNTEAF

V gene: TRBV25-1
J gene: TRBJ1-2
CDR3 protein: ASSALAGGGGYT

V gene: TRBV2
J gene: TRBJ1-2
CDR3 protein: ASSKRTGDGYT

V gene: TRBV3-1/TRBV3-2
J gene: TRBJ2-3
CDR3 protein: ASKSGSDTQY

V gene: TRBV27
J gene: TRBJ2-1
CDR3 protein: ASSSRTSGGNEQF

V gene: TRBV24-1
J gene: TRBJ2-4
CDR3 protein: ATSDSQQGAKNIQY

V gene: TRBV2
J gene: TRBJ1-6
CDR3 protein: ASSEETGTNSPLH

V gene: TRBV6-1
J gene: TRBJ1-4
CDR3 protein: ASSESLEREKLF

V gene: TRBV7-9
J gene: TRBJ1-1
CDR3 protein: ASRDDRGNTEAF

V gene: TRBV4-2
J gene: TRBJ1-2
CDR3 protein: ASSQDSGLYGYT

V gene: TRBV9
J gene: TRBJ1-2
CDR3 protein: ASSDRTGGLLGYT

V gene: TRBV6-4
J gene: TRBJ2-1
CDR3 protein: ASSLGGRSSYNEQF

V gene: TRBV7-2
J gene: TRBJ2-1
CDR3 protein: ASSLASNEQF

V gene: TRBV2
J gene: TRBJ1-6
CDR3 protein: ASSIAGTGGSPLH

V gene: TRBV10-2
J gene: TRBJ2-5
CDR3 protein: ASRAGLVPETQY

V gene: TRBV6-6
J gene: TRBJ2-7
CDR3 protein: ASSRTPLPYEQY

V gene: TRBV6-4
J gene: TRBJ2-7
CDR3 protein: ASSDHSINYEQY

V gene: TRBV5-6
J gene: TRBJ1-1
CDR3 protein: ASSPAYGTGVAAF

V gene: TRBV6-5
J gene: TRBJ2-5
CDR3 protein: ASSLDRGRETQY

V gene: TRBV5-4
J gene: TRBJ2-7
CDR3 protein: ASSLAGSEQY

V gene: TRBV2
J gene: TRBJ1-6
CDR3 protein: ASSEELSVVSPLH

V gene: TRBV9
J gene: TRBJ1-2
CDR3 protein: ASTRGGGNYGYT

V gene: TRBV5-1
J gene: TRBJ2-3
CDR3 protein: ASSLGLAGGQADTQY

V gene: TRBV28
J gene: TRBJ2-1
CDR3 protein: ASTLDSSGRRNEQF

V gene: TRBV24-1
J gene: TRBJ1-1
CDR3 protein: ATSAPGGTEAF

V gene: TRBV19
J gene: TRBJ1-4
CDR3 protein: ASSNSGVTNEKLF

V gene: TRBV9
J gene: TRBJ2-7
CDR3 protein: ASSLGTGSYEQY

V gene: TRBV9
J gene: TRBJ1-2
CDR3 protein: ASSPTTGANYGYT

V gene: TRBV5-1
J gene: TRBJ2-1
CDR3 protein: ASSLGLAGSYNEQF

V gene: TRBV2
J gene: TRBJ1-4
CDR3 protein: ASRDRGWGEKLF

V gene: TRBV19
J gene: TRBJ1-2
CDR3 protein: ASSSPGGYT

V gene: TRBV28
J gene: TRBJ1-1
CDR3 protein: ASSDRKNTEAF

V gene: TRBV15
J gene: TRBJ1-1
CDR3 protein: ATSREVGDEAF